These T cell receptor beta chains were read from a single sample in a study of T-cell reconstitution after alpha-beta-depleted transplantation in children. Each CDR3 protein is one row after TCRdb ran MiXCR on the PCR reads. The table has about 130,000 distinct CDR3 sequences, roughly 9.7% seen once. The sample in question was PBMCs, mostly from graft donor cells, obtained 180 days after TCRalphabeta/CD19-depleted stem cell transplant. The receptors shown here come from a girl less than two years old who had a stem cell transplant for combined immunodeficiency, so the T cells may come from the graft donor. CDR3s include the opening cysteine and the closing phenylalanine or tryptophan. Fields, in order: clone size, V gene, D gene, J gene, CDR3 DNA, CDR3 protein. A D gene is named only where the DNA matches it firmly. The size field is filled for only some rows; it gives once, few, many or a size class.

size: many
V: TRBV7-9
D: NA
J: TRBJ2-1
DNA: TGTGCCAGCAGCTTATTTGCGGGTTCATCCTACAATGAGCAGTTCTTC
CDR3: CASSLFAGSSYNEQFF

size: NA
V: TRBV7-3
D: TRBD2
J: TRBJ2-1
DNA: TGTGCCAGCAGCTTAACTGGCAGCGGGGCGAGGAATGAGCAGTTCTTC
CDR3: CASSLTGSGARNEQFF

size: few
V: TRBV29-1
D: TRBD2
J: TRBJ2-5
DNA: TGCAGCGTTGAACCCCTAGCGGGGGGGCGAACTGCCCAGTACTTC
CDR3: CSVEPLAGGRTAQYF

size: few
V: TRBV20-1
D: NA
J: TRBJ2-5
DNA: TGCAGTGCTAGGAGGGGGACGCAGCAGACCGCAGAGACCCAGTACTTC
CDR3: CSARRGTQQTAETQYF

size: many
V: TRBV10-3
D: NA
J: TRBJ2-7
DNA: TGTGCCATCAGTGAGTCGGTCTCCTACGAGCAGTACTTC
CDR3: CAISESVSYEQYF

size: many
V: TRBV7-6
D: NA
J: TRBJ2-1
DNA: TGTGCCAGCAGCTTAGCCGGGACCTCCTACAATGAGCAGTTCTTC
CDR3: CASSLAGTSYNEQFF

size: many
V: TRBV20-1
D: NA
J: TRBJ2-1
DNA: TGCAGTGCTAGTGTATTTACCTTTTACAATGAGCAGTTCTTC
CDR3: CSASVFTFYNEQFF

size: few
V: TRBV20-1
D: NA
J: TRBJ2-2
DNA: TGCAGTGCTAGGACTGACCACACCGGGGAGCTGTTTTTT
CDR3: CSARTDHTGELFF

size: NA
V: TRBV3-1
D: NA
J: TRBJ2-5
DNA: TGTGCCAGCAGACCAGGGCGCGGACACTATCAAGAGACCCAGTACTTC
CDR3: CASRPGRGHYQETQYF

size: few
V: TRBV29-1
D: NA
J: TRBJ2-7
DNA: TGCAGCGTTGGGGCAGGGGGAGGCTACGAGCAGTACTTC
CDR3: CSVGAGGGYEQYF

size: few
V: TRBV20-1
D: NA
J: TRBJ1-6
DNA: TGCAGTGCTAGGACAGGACAGTATAATTCACCCCTCCACTTT
CDR3: CSARTGQYNSPLHF

size: few
V: TRBV7-6
D: NA
J: TRBJ1-1
DNA: TGTGCCAGCAGCCCCCGGTCGGGAATGAACACTGAAGCTTTCTTT
CDR3: CASSPRSGMNTEAFF

size: NA
V: TRBV10-3
D: TRBD1
J: TRBJ2-1
DNA: TGTGCCATCAGTGAAACAGGGGACTCCTACAATGAGCAGTTCTTC
CDR3: CAISETGDSYNEQFF

size: many
V: TRBV5-1
D: NA
J: TRBJ2-7
DNA: TGCGCCAGCAGCTTGACGTACCTAGCCTGGGAGCAGTACTTC
CDR3: CASSLTYLAWEQYF

size: many
V: TRBV11-3
D: TRBD2
J: TRBJ2-7
DNA: TGTGCCAGCAGCTTTAGGAGCGGGGTCTCCTACGAGCAGTACTTC
CDR3: CASSFRSGVSYEQYF

size: many
V: TRBV12-3/TRBV12-4
D: NA
J: TRBJ2-3
DNA: TGTGCCAGCAGAGAGTTGGGCACAGATACGCAGTATTTT
CDR3: CASRELGTDTQYF

size: many
V: TRBV7-9
D: TRBD2
J: TRBJ2-3
DNA: TGTGCCAGCAGCTTGGGGACTAGCGGCGGGGGGTATTTT
CDR3: CASSLGTSGGGYF

size: few
V: TRBV7-9
D: NA
J: TRBJ2-1
DNA: TGTGCCAGCAGCTCCGGCCCCAAGTGGCACAATGAGCAGTTCTTC
CDR3: CASSSGPKWHNEQFF

size: NA
V: TRBV19
D: NA
J: TRBJ2-3
DNA: TGTGCCAGTAAGGGGGAATGGTTAGGCACAGATACGCAGTATTTT
CDR3: CASKGEWLGTDTQYF

size: many
V: TRBV20-1
D: TRBD1
J: TRBJ2-1
DNA: TGCAGTGCCATCCCGGGACAGGGACTTAATGAGCAGTTCTTC
CDR3: CSAIPGQGLNEQFF

size: few
V: TRBV6-1
D: NA
J: TRBJ2-2
DNA: TGTGCCAGCAGGGACCGCGAGCGGTTCACCGGGGAGCTGTTTTTT
CDR3: CASRDRERFTGELFF

size: few
V: TRBV7-2
D: TRBD2
J: TRBJ2-3
DNA: TGTGCCAGCAGCCAACGCGGGGGTACGCAGTATTTT
CDR3: CASSQRGGTQYF

size: NA
V: TRBV5-1
D: NA
J: TRBJ2-1
DNA: TGCGCCAGCAGCTTAAGAATCGAGCAGTTCTTC
CDR3: CASSLRIEQFF

size: few
V: TRBV7-9
D: NA
J: TRBJ1-4
DNA: TGTGCCAGCAGCCCCTTCGACGTTGCAACTAATGAAAAACTGTTTTTT
CDR3: CASSPFDVATNEKLFF

size: few
V: TRBV6-2/TRBV6-3
D: TRBD1
J: TRBJ2-3
DNA: TGTGCCAGCAGTTACGGACAGGGGTGGAATACGCAGTATTTT
CDR3: CASSYGQGWNTQYF

size: few
V: TRBV7-9
D: NA
J: TRBJ1-6
DNA: TGTGCCAGCAGCCAGACACAATATAATTCACCCCTCCACTTT
CDR3: CASSQTQYNSPLHF

size: NA
V: TRBV28
D: TRBD1
J: TRBJ2-5
DNA: TGTGCCAGCAGGCCGACAGGGGAAGGAGAGACCCAGTACTTC
CDR3: CASRPTGEGETQYF

size: many
V: TRBV11-3
D: NA
J: TRBJ2-1
DNA: TGTGCCAGCAGCCCCACGCCCGTCAATGAGCAGTTCTTC
CDR3: CASSPTPVNEQFF

size: many
V: TRBV7-8
D: NA
J: TRBJ1-5
DNA: TGTGCCAGCAGCCCGTACAGTTTTGGTCAGCCCCAGCATTTT
CDR3: CASSPYSFGQPQHF

size: NA
V: TRBV24-1
D: NA
J: TRBJ2-3
DNA: TGTGCCACCAGTGATTTTGGTAGACGAGGCACAGATACGCAGTATTTT
CDR3: CATSDFGRRGTDTQYF

size: NA
V: TRBV9
D: TRBD1
J: TRBJ2-5
DNA: TGTGCCAGCAGCGCCTACTCACAGGGGGTCCAAGAGACCCAGTACTTC
CDR3: CASSAYSQGVQETQYF

size: few
V: TRBV29-1
D: TRBD1
J: TRBJ1-2
DNA: TGCAGCGTTGTCGGACAGGACCGCTATGGCTACACCTTC
CDR3: CSVVGQDRYGYTF

size: many
V: TRBV24-1
D: NA
J: TRBJ2-5
DNA: TGTGCCACCAGTGATTTAGGGGGACAAGAGACCCAGTACTTC
CDR3: CATSDLGGQETQYF

size: NA
V: TRBV20-1
D: NA
J: TRBJ2-7
DNA: TGCAGTGCTAGCGAGGACTTCCCCTACGAGCAGTACTTC
CDR3: CSASEDFPYEQYF

size: few
V: TRBV29-1
D: NA
J: TRBJ2-5
DNA: TGCAGCGTTCATACAGGCGAATTCCAAGAGACCCAGTACTTC
CDR3: CSVHTGEFQETQYF

size: NA
V: TRBV7-8
D: NA
J: TRBJ2-7
DNA: TGTGCCAGCACCCCTGTTACGGGAACAAACTACGAGCAGTACTTC
CDR3: CASTPVTGTNYEQYF

size: few
V: TRBV5-1
D: NA
J: TRBJ2-7
DNA: TGCGCCAGCAGCTTGTGGACTCAATACGAGCAGTACTTC
CDR3: CASSLWTQYEQYF

size: NA
V: TRBV20-1
D: NA
J: TRBJ1-5
DNA: TGCAGTGCTACCCCGGACCTGATTCAGCCCCAGCATTTT
CDR3: CSATPDLIQPQHF

size: NA
V: TRBV12-3/TRBV12-4
D: TRBD1
J: TRBJ1-5
DNA: TGTGCCAGCAGCCGGACAGGTCGGCCCCAGCATTTT
CDR3: CASSRTGRPQHF

size: NA
V: TRBV12-3/TRBV12-4
D: NA
J: TRBJ2-1
DNA: TGTGCCAGCAGCCCCCCGGGACACCCGACCGATGAGCAGTTCTTC
CDR3: CASSPPGHPTDEQFF

size: many
V: TRBV12-3/TRBV12-4
D: TRBD2
J: TRBJ2-1
DNA: TGTGCCAGCAGTTTTGTCGTAGCTAGAGCGGGAGGGAATGAGCAGTTCTTC
CDR3: CASSFVVARAGGNEQFF

size: few
V: TRBV20-1
D: TRBD1
J: TRBJ1-5
DNA: TGCAGTGCTAGTTTTGGACAGGGTCAGCCCCAGCATTTT
CDR3: CSASFGQGQPQHF

size: NA
V: TRBV20-1
D: NA
J: TRBJ2-2
DNA: TGCAGTGCTAGAGATCACGGGCAGGGGAATTGGGGGGAGCTGTTTTTT
CDR3: CSARDHGQGNWGELFF

size: few
V: TRBV18
D: NA
J: TRBJ2-3
DNA: TGTGCCAGCTCACCATTCAAGGCAGGGACGGGCACAGATACGCAGTATTTT
CDR3: CASSPFKAGTGTDTQYF

size: few
V: TRBV5-1
D: TRBD2
J: TRBJ2-1
DNA: TGCGCCAGCAGCGGAGCGGGAGTTCTCAATGAGCAGTTCTTC
CDR3: CASSGAGVLNEQFF

size: few
V: TRBV7-8
D: NA
J: TRBJ2-2
DNA: TGTGCCAGCAGCTCGGGGTACACGGGACACACCGGGGAGCTGTTTTTT
CDR3: CASSSGYTGHTGELFF

size: NA
V: TRBV7-2
D: NA
J: TRBJ1-1
DNA: TGTGCCAGCAGCCCAGACCTTATACTATCCCCGGTATCCTCGGGGAACACTGAAGCTTTCTTT
CDR3: CASSPDLILSPVSSGNTEAFF

size: few
V: TRBV29-1
D: TRBD1
J: TRBJ2-1
DNA: TGCAGCGGTGGGACAGTTCCCTACAATGAGCAGTTCTTC
CDR3: CSGGTVPYNEQFF

size: NA
V: TRBV10-3
D: TRBD1
J: TRBJ2-6
DNA: TGTGCCTCGGGACAGTCGACTGGGGCCAACGTCCTGACTTTC
CDR3: CASGQSTGANVLTF

size: NA
V: TRBV7-7
D: TRBD2
J: TRBJ2-2
DNA: TGTGCCAGCAGCTCCACTAGCGGGAGTGTCGGGGAGCTGTTTTTT
CDR3: CASSSTSGSVGELFF

size: NA
V: TRBV20-1
D: NA
J: TRBJ2-5
DNA: TGCAGTGCTAGAGATCCGGTGCTCCAAGAGACCCAGTACTTC
CDR3: CSARDPVLQETQYF

size: few
V: TRBV7-6
D: NA
J: TRBJ2-5
DNA: TGTGCCAGCAGCTTAGGCGTGTGGGTAGAGACCCAGTACTTC
CDR3: CASSLGVWVETQYF